The next 11 T cell receptor beta chains were all read from a single sample in a study of Graves' ophthalmopathy and Graves' hyperthyroidism. Beta-chain TCR CDR3 regions were amplified from RNA transcripts. In the first round, RT-PCR was carried out with HTBI primers, and a multiplex PCR formed the second round. MiXCR, applied by TCRdb to the multiplex PCR reads, yields one record per CDR3 protein. Of roughly 170,000 distinct CDR3 sequences detected, around 39% appear once; the ten largest clones hold roughly 8.9%. The source material was peripheral blood. The source is a man aged 25-45 years with Graves' ophthalmopathy.

The chain uses TRBV6-1 and TRBJ1-5; 8 bases map to TRBD1. Trimming cost V 5 bases and J 3 bases; bases outside gene matches: 9. Germline V gives CDR1 MNHNS, CDR2 SASEGT. This CDR3 has 16 amino acids. This CDR3 reads CASSRPRTGTNQPQHF. The DNA for the CDR3 is TGTGCCAGCAGTCGACCCCGGACAGGGACCAATCAGCCCCAGCATTTT.

The table lists this clonotype with a few counts. The V gene is TRBV12-3 or TRBV12-4, the J gene TRBJ1-1; D gene uncertain. CDR3 length: 14 residues. The germline V and J ends were trimmed by 4 bases and 0 bases, with 9 bases remaining between them. CDR3 residues: CASSSVGMNTEAFF. Here the CDR3 DNA reads TGTGCCAGCAGTTCCGTAGGTATGAACACTGAAGCTTTCTTT.

This chain connects TRBV25-1 to TRBJ1-2; the D is unclear. This CDR3 is 14 amino acids long. In germline, CDR1 is MGHDK, CDR2 SYGVNS. V dropped 4 bases and J dropped 2 bases, with 11 bases sitting between them. DNA for the CDR3: TGTGCCAGCAGTGGCGGGGTGAGGAACTATGGCTACACCTTC. Protein: CASSGGVRNYGYTF.

This clonotype was recorded at least ten times. This chain joins TRBV28 and TRBJ2-4, with TRBD2 matching over 10 bases. The ends lost 6 bases at V and 3 bases at J; junction bases unmatched: 8. Germline V gene sequence: CDR1 MDHEN, CDR2 SYDVKM. This CDR3 is built from 16 residues. CDR3 sequence reads: CASRMASGSDKNIQYF. In DNA, the CDR3 is TGTGCCAGCAGGATGGCTAGCGGGAGTGACAAAAACATTCAGTACTTC.

The chain combines TRBV6-2 or TRBV6-3 with TRBJ1-2, with D possibly matching TRBD1 (5 bases). In germline, CDR1 is MNHEY, CDR2 SVGEGT. CDR3 length: 16 residues. Deletions cut 0 bases from V and 4 bases from J, with 15 bases between. The CDR3, as DNA: TGTGCCAGCAGTTACTCGAAGCAGGGAATAAGCTATGGCTACACCTTC. Its translation: CASSYSKQGISYGYTF.

V and J are TRBV28 and TRBJ1-1, with 8 positions matching TRBD1. V lost 6 bases and J lost 7; bases outside the gene matches: 7. Germline V gives CDR1 MDHEN, CDR2 SYDVKM. The CDR3 runs 13 residues. CDR3 amino acids: CASRSRGHGEAFF. The CDR3 DNA follows: TGTGCCAGCAGAAGCAGGGGGCATGGTGAAGCTTTCTTT.

This clonotype showed up many times. The rearrangement uses TRBV4-2 and TRBJ2-2; D may be TRBD2 (5 bases). The CDR3 consists of 18 residues. The V and J ends lost 4 bases and 0 bases respectively, with 18 bases between them. From germline, CDR1 is LGHNA and CDR2 YNFKEQ. Written as DNA, the CDR3 is TGTGCCAGCAGCCCCAAGGAGGCTTCTCATACGAACACCGGGGAGCTGTTTTTT. Its protein product is CASSPKEASHTNTGELFF.

This clonotype was observed many times. The gene calls are TRBV7-6 and TRBJ2-7; maybe TRBD2 (6 bases). Germline V gene data show CDR1 as SGHVS and CDR2 as FNYEAQ. V gave up 5 bases and J gave up 6 bases, with 14 bases separating them. The CDR3 sequence is 13 residues long. In DNA, the CDR3 is TGTGCCAGCAGCGCACGGGCGGGACGCGAGCAGTACTTC. Its protein is CASSARAGREQYF.

V usage is TRBV12-3 or TRBV12-4 and J usage is TRBJ2-7, with 9 bases lining up with TRBD2. The trim removed 3 bases at V and 2 bases at J, leaving 5 bases unmatched. This CDR3 region has 15 residues. CDR3 DNA sequence: TGTGCCAGCAGTTTTTCAGCGGGAGGAGCCTACGAGCAGTACTTC. Amino acids: CASSFSAGGAYEQYF.

This clonotype was seen repeatedly, ten times or more. This rearrangement joins TRBV10-3 to TRBJ1-1, with 9 bases identical to TRBD1. Germline values: CDR1 ENHRY, CDR2 SYGVKD. This CDR3 spans 15 amino acids. Trimming at V came to 10 bases and at J to 1 base, leaving 10 bases not matched to a gene. CDR3 in amino acids: CATKGTGKWNTEAFF. CDR3 sequence (DNA): TGTGCCACCAAAGGGACAGGGAAATGGAACACTGAAGCTTTCTTT.

This clonotype has a count of ten or more. V and J are TRBV15 and TRBJ2-5; no reliable D call. The V gene lost 5 bases and the J gene lost 2 bases, with 3 bases spanning the gap. The CDR3 is 11 residues long. The germline gives CDR1 LNHNV, CDR2 YYDKDF (reference sequence). For the CDR3, the DNA is TGTGCCACCAGCGGGCAAGAGACCCAGTACTTC. Translated: CATSGQETQYF.